Listed here are 3 T cell receptor beta chains from one sample, sequenced in a study of human CD8 memory T cell subsets. UMI-labeled 5' RACE generated the TCR beta libraries. One entry per CDR3 protein, without DNA, is what TCRdb gives after re-calling the 5' RACE reads. The sample features a few thousand distinct CDR3 sequences, with about 29% in its top ten. Input material: CD8+ effector memory T cells (TEM) sorted from PBMCs. Sample subset: effector memory CD8 T cells, CCR7- CD45RO+ CD95+. Receptors were obtained from a human donor in good health.

This clonotype counts as medium-sized (0.01 to 0.1%) by frequency. This chain connects TRBV6-4 to TRBJ2-1; the D call from TCRdb, TRBD2, cannot be confirmed without DNA. Germline V gene sequence: CDR1 MRHNA, CDR2 SNTAGT. This CDR3 has 15 residues. The CDR3 reads CASSERLAGGNEQFF.

V usage is TRBV7-9 and J usage is TRBJ2-7; the D gene TCRdb calls, TRBD2, cannot be checked with no DNA. Germline V CDR1 and CDR2: SEHNR, FQNEAQ (reference sequence). The CDR3 is made up of 14 amino acids. The CDR3 is CASNLPISGGEQYF.

The chain links TRBV11-3 to TRBJ2-6. Germline V gives CDR1 SGHNT, CDR2 YENEEA. The CDR3 has 16 amino acids. CDR3 loop: CASSSRFSSGANVLTF. The variable domain in full, with the rest retrieved from reference TRBV11-3 and TRBJ2-6, is EAGVVQSPRYKIIEKKQPVAFWCNPISGHNTLYWYLQNLGQGPELLIRYENEEAVDDSQLPKDRFSAERLKGVDSTLKIQPAELGDSAVYLCASSSRFSSGANVLTFGAGSRLTVL.